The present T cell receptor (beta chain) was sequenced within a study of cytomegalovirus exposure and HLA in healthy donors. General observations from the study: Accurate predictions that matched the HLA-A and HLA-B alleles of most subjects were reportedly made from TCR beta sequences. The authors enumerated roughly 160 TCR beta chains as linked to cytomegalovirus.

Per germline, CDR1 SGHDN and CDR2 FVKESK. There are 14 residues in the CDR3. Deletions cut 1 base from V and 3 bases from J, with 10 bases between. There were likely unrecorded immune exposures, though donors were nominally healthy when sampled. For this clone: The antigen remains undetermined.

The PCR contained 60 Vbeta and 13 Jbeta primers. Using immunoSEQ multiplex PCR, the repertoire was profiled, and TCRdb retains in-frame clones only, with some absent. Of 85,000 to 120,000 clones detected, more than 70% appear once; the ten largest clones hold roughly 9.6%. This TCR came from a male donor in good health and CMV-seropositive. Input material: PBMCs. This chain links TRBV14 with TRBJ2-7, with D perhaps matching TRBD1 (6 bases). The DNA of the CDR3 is TGTGCCAGCAGCCAAGGGGGGCTGATCTACGAGCAGTACTTC. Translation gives CASSQGGLIYEQYF.